The 27 T cell receptor beta chains in this list originate from one sample, sequenced in a study of blood T cell repertoires in COVID-19. Profiling relied on immunoSEQ multiplex PCR, and the TCRdb table lists in-frame clones only, not all of them. The sample has tens of thousands of clones, roughly 91% seen once. The sample was peripheral blood. The receptors were gathered from a human donor in a cohort sampled during active COVID-19.

This clone has a handful of counts. J is TRBJ2-2 and V is TRBV7-9; maybe TRBD2 (5 bases). This CDR3 has 16 residues. Germline assignment: CDR1 SEHNR and CDR2 FQNEAQ (reference sequence). V lost 4 bases to trimming and J lost 2 bases, with 14 bases between them. CDR3 sequence: CASSSREQINTGELFF. The CDR3 DNA reads as TGTGCCAGCAGCTCCCGGGAACAAATTAACACCGGGGAGCTGTTTTTT.

This chain uses TRBV2 with TRBJ2-5, with 7 positions matching TRBD2. CDR3 size: 15 residues. The V gene end was trimmed by 5 bases and the J gene end by 1 base; junction bases not matched to a gene: 7. Looked up from germline, CDR1 is SNHLY and CDR2 is FYNNEI. The CDR3 DNA reads TGTGCCAGCAGTAAATCGCCTAGCGGCCAAGAGACCCAGTACTTC. Residues: CASSKSPSGQETQYF.

The chain couples TRBV9 to TRBJ2-2; D may be TRBD2 (5 bases). The germline V gene has CDR1 SGDLS and CDR2 YYNGEE. The V end lost 0 bases, the J end lost 2 bases, and 5 bases lay between the germline ends. The CDR3 spans 14 residues. This CDR3 reads CASSVAGNTGELFF. Written as DNA, the CDR3 is TGTGCCAGCAGCGTAGCGGGAAACACCGGGGAGCTGTTTTTT.

The sample holds one count of this clone. The chain is built from TRBV2 and TRBJ2-3; TRBD2 matches at 9 bases. The J segment lost 0 bases and the V segment lost 7 bases, leaving 8 bases of the junction unmatched. Germline V lookup: CDR1 SNHLY, CDR2 FYNNEI. This CDR3 spans 16 amino acids. The DNA of the CDR3 is TGTGCCAGCACGGGTAGCGGGGGCCTTAGCACAGATACGCAGTATTTT. This translates into CASTGSGGLSTDTQYF. Using reference TRBV2 and TRBJ2-3 for the parts outside the CDR3, the full variable domain is EPEVTQTPSHQVTQMGQEVILRCVPISNHLYFYWYRQILGQKVEFLVSFYNNEISEKSEIFDDQFSVERPDGSNFTLKIRSTKLEDSAMYFCASTGSGGLSTDTQYFGPGTRLTVL.

The sample holds one count of this clone. The V and J genes are TRBV4-1 and TRBJ1-4, with D perhaps TRBD1 (5 bases). V was cut by 1 base and J by 2 bases, with 8 bases left in between. The CDR3 is 15 amino acids. CDR1 is MGHRA, CDR2 YSYEKL, per germline. CDR3 residues: CASSQVRGTNEKLFF. The CDR3 DNA reads TGCGCCAGCAGCCAAGTAAGGGGTACTAATGAAAAACTGTTTTTT.

CDR3 DNA sequence: TGTGCCAGCAGTACGGACAGGGGGCGGAGGGAGCAGTACTTC. Its protein product is CASSTDRGRREQYF. J is TRBJ2-7 and V is TRBV28; 11 nucleotides align to TRBD1. With 5 bases clipped from V and 7 bases from J, the junction kept 7 bases outside the gene matches. Germline-derived CDR1 and CDR2 are MDHEN and SYDVKM. The CDR3 length is 14 residues.

As concerns this clone: This specimen includes other DNA sequences encoding the same CDR3. This chain links TRBV6-5 with TRBJ2-1; TRBD2 matches at 13 bases. Germline CDR1 is MNHEY and CDR2 is SVGAGI. The ends lost 11 bases at V and 7 bases at J; junction bases unmatched: 8. The CDR3 contains 14 residues. The CDR3 protein is CASRTSGSRNEQFF. In DNA, the CDR3 is TGTGCCTCGAGGACTAGCGGGAGTAGGAATGAGCAGTTCTTC.

The chain joins TRBV6-2 or TRBV6-3 to TRBJ1-5; 11 bases align to TRBD1. Trimming took 5 bases from V and 0 from J; bases not matched to a gene: 9. The CDR3 totals 18 residues. Germline V CDR1 and CDR2: MNHEY, SVGEGT. The CDR3 is CASSEDRGRGDSNQPQHF. The CDR3 nucleotides are TGTGCCAGCAGTGAGGACAGGGGGCGCGGGGATAGCAATCAGCCCCAGCATTTT.

The rearrangement joins TRBV5-4 to TRBJ1-5; 8 positions agree with TRBD1. The trim removed 5 bases at V and 0 bases at J, leaving 16 bases unmatched. Per germline, CDR1 SGHNT and CDR2 YYREEE (reference sequence). The CDR3 length is 19 residues. The CDR3 sequence is CASSYSRDRGPYSNQPQHF. CDR3 sequence (DNA): TGTGCCAGCAGTTATTCCCGCGACAGGGGCCCGTATAGCAATCAGCCCCAGCATTTT. Filled out from reference TRBV5-4 and TRBJ1-5, the complete variable domain reads ETGVTQSPTHLIKTRGQQVTLRCSSQSGHNTVSWYQQALGQGPQFIFQYYREEENGRGNFPPRFSGLQFPNYSSELNVNALELDDSALYLCASSYSRDRGPYSNQPQHFGDGTRLSIL.

The chain carries TRBV6-5 and TRBJ1-5; 8 nucleotides line up with TRBD1. From germline, CDR1 is MNHEY and CDR2 SVGAGI. V was clipped by 2 bases and J by 7 bases; unmatched bases: 4. This CDR3 is built from 14 residues. CDR3 in DNA: TGTGCCAGCAGTTACGACAGGGGAGGGCAGCCCCAGCATTTT. Its translation is CASSYDRGGQPQHF.

The rearrangement uses TRBV29-1 and TRBJ2-7; D is unresolved. V was pared by 4 bases and J by 2 bases, with 6 bases between. This CDR3 has 11 amino acids. Germline V CDR1 and CDR2: SQVTM, ANQGSEA. The CDR3 region has the DNA TGCAGCGTTGGCTATACCTACGAGCAGTACTTC. It encodes CSVGYTYEQYF.

The chain is built from TRBV29-1 and TRBJ2-3, with 7 bases aligning to TRBD1. Trimming removed 2 bases from V and 8 bases from J; junction bases left unmatched: 7. CDR1 SQVTM and CDR2 ANQGSEA come from the germline V gene. The CDR3 contains 13 residues. CDR3 amino acids: CSVEPGTATTQYF. CDR3 nucleotides: TGCAGCGTTGAACCAGGGACAGCCACTACGCAGTATTTT.

The chain has TRBV30 and TRBJ1-6; TRBD1 is a possible D gene (6 bases). This CDR3 is built from 18 residues. V lost 0 bases, J lost 0 bases, and 15 bases lay in between. The germline CDR1 and CDR2 sequences are GTSNPN and SVGIG (reference sequence). The CDR3 region has the DNA TGTGCCTGGAGTGTTTACAGGGTTCTAAGCTCCTATAATTCACCCCTCCACTTT. Amino acids: CAWSVYRVLSSYNSPLHF.

This clone was seen only a few times. V usage is TRBV14 and J usage is TRBJ2-1, with D maybe TRBD2 (6 bases). The germline V and J ends were trimmed by 3 bases and 9 bases, with 18 bases remaining between them. This CDR3 contains 15 residues. Germline assignment: CDR1 SGHDN and CDR2 FVKESK. CDR3 sequence (DNA): TGTGCCAGCAGCCAGACTAGGACAATTGGGACTGAGCAGTTCTTC. It encodes CASSQTRTIGTEQFF.

The chain employs TRBV24-1 and TRBJ2-3, with D possibly matching TRBD2 (7 bases). This CDR3 contains 15 residues. CDR1 and CDR2 from the germline V gene are KGHDR and SFDVKD. Trimming cost V 3 bases and J 1 base, with 10 bases left between them. The CDR3 protein is CATSDTGRGTDTQYF. The CDR3 nucleotides are TGTGCCACCAGTGATACAGGGAGGGGCACAGATACGCAGTATTTT.

The chain is built from TRBV19 and TRBJ1-5; 9 bases agree with TRBD1. CDR1 LNHDA and CDR2 SQIVND come from the germline V gene (reference sequence). The CDR3 has 14 residues. Germline trimming cut 5 bases from V and 8 bases from J; bases unmatched to any gene: 7. The CDR3, as DNA: TGTGCCAGTAGTTTTGGGACAGGGAGAGAGCCCCAGCATTTT. It encodes CASSFGTGREPQHF.

This chain uses TRBV7-3 with TRBJ2-3; TRBD1 aligns across 8 bases. This CDR3 region has 16 residues. J was trimmed by 2 bases and V by 5 bases; bases with no gene match: 9. Germline lookup yields CDR1 SGHTA and CDR2 FQGTGA. The CDR3 DNA reads as TGTGCCAGCAGCCCAAGAGGACAGGGCCTCACAGATACGCAGTATTTT. Amino acids: CASSPRGQGLTDTQYF.

This clone has only a few counts. The V call is TRBV4-2, the J call TRBJ2-1; 8 bases fit TRBD2. V shed 1 base, J shed 0 bases, and the junction held 5 bases outside the gene matches. Per the germline V gene, CDR1 is LGHNA and CDR2 is YNFKEQ. This CDR3 is 17 amino acids long. CDR3 nucleotide sequence: TGTGCCAGCAGCCAAGGGACGGGGGGGAGCTCCTACAATGAGCAGTTCTTC. Translation: CASSQGTGGSSYNEQFF.

The J gene is TRBJ2-3, the V gene TRBV6-2 or TRBV6-3, with 8 positions matching TRBD2. Looked up from germline, CDR1 is MNHEY and CDR2 is SVGEGT. The CDR3 runs 16 residues. J gave up 2 bases and V 5 bases, and 9 bases lay outside the gene matches. The DNA of the CDR3 is TGTGCCAGCAGTCCCAAGCGGGGGACTACCACAGATACGCAGTATTTT. Its protein product is CASSPKRGTTTDTQYF.

The chain couples TRBV18 to TRBJ2-1, with 7 bases lining up with TRBD2. Per the germline V gene, CDR1 is KGHSH and CDR2 is LQKENI. The J segment lost 6 bases and the V segment lost 3 bases, leaving 8 bases of the junction unmatched. The length of the CDR3 is 15 residues. Here the CDR3 reads CASSPPRGRGNEQFF. CDR3 DNA: TGTGCCAGCTCACCCCCTCGCGGGAGAGGCAATGAGCAGTTCTTC.

The chain joins TRBV4-1 to TRBJ2-6; 7 bases are shared with TRBD1. Unmatched junction bases numbered 9, after V lost 4 bases and J lost 0 bases. The V gene's germline CDR1 is MGHRA and CDR2 YSYEKL. CDR3 length equals 18 residues. The CDR3 loop reads CASSRGQAQVSGANVLTF. CDR3 sequence (DNA): TGCGCCAGCAGCCGAGGACAGGCCCAAGTCTCTGGGGCCAACGTCCTGACTTTC.

The V gene is TRBV11-2, the J gene TRBJ1-1; weak D call: TRBD1 (6 bases). The CDR3 totals 13 residues. V lost 7 bases to trimming and J lost 1 base, with 10 bases between them. Per germline, CDR1 SGHAT and CDR2 FQNNGV. CDR3 sequence (DNA): TGTGCCAGCACCCGGACAGAGAACACTGAAGCTTTCTTT. Residues: CASTRTENTEAFF.

This chain links TRBV10-1 with TRBJ2-3; 9 nucleotides match TRBD1. CDR3 size: 15 residues. From germline, CDR1 is WNHNN and CDR2 SYGVQD (reference sequence). With 3 bases clipped from V and 5 bases from J, the junction kept 6 bases outside the gene matches. The CDR3 nucleotides are TGCGCCAGCAGTGAATCGGGGACAGGGCGAGATACGCAGTATTTT. Translated, it gives CASSESGTGRDTQYF.

The chain has TRBV30 and TRBJ1-2; 8 nucleotides line up with TRBD1. CDR3 length equals 13 residues. J lost 8 bases, V lost 3 bases, and 8 bases had no gene match. The V gene's germline CDR1 is GTSNPN and CDR2 SVGIG (reference sequence). The DNA for the CDR3 is TGTGCCTGGAGCAGACAGGGGTTGGGCGGCTACACCTTC. It is translated as CAWSRQGLGGYTF.

The rearrangement links TRBV6-5 to TRBJ1-5; 7 positions agree with TRBD1. Germline CDR1 reads MNHEY; CDR2 reads SVGAGI. After removal of 6 bases from V and 4 bases from J, the junction contained 3 bases not matched to a gene. The CDR3 length is 13 residues. The CDR3 DNA sequence: TGTGCCAGCAGAAAACAGGGGAATCAGCCCCAGCATTTT. Protein product: CASRKQGNQPQHF.

The chain has TRBV5-4 and TRBJ2-7; D gene unclear. CDR3 size: 11 residues. The V end was cut by 3 bases, the J end by 2 bases, with 3 bases between. In germline, CDR1 is SGHNT, CDR2 YYREEE (reference sequence). The CDR3 bases are TGTGCCAGCAGCTCTACCTACGAGCAGTACTTC. Translation gives CASSSTYEQYF.

There are a few counts of this clone. The rearrangement uses TRBV9 and TRBJ2-7; the D gene is possibly TRBD2 (6 bases). Germline assignment: CDR1 SGDLS and CDR2 YYNGEE. V was trimmed by 4 bases and J by 2 bases, leaving 13 bases between them. This CDR3 contains 14 residues. CDR3 sequence reads: CASSRGSSAYEQYF. The CDR3 DNA sequence: TGTGCCAGCAGCCGGGGGAGTTCAGCCTACGAGCAGTACTTC.